The next 10 T cell receptor beta chains were all read from a single sample in a study of T-cell memory formation after mild COVID-19. From the 5' RACE reads, TCRdb called clonotypes with MiXCR, one entry per CDR3 protein. This table has approximately 110,000 distinct CDR3 sequences, about a fifth appearing once. Sequenced sample: PBMCs or a T cell subset sorted from them (not recorded which). The receptor source for this set is a man aged 18 to 30 who had mild COVID-19 (a few samples of this study predate the infection). Cell type and time point are not known.

This clonotype was seen once. This chain uses TRBV4-3 with TRBJ2-7, with a possible D match to TRBD1 (5 bases). Trimming stripped 0 bases from V and 3 bases from J, with 15 bases between. The CDR3 contains 16 residues. CDR1 is LGHNA and CDR2 is YSLEER in the germline V gene. The DNA of the CDR3 is TGCGCCAGCAGCCAAGATGGGGCCAGTCACCGCTACGAGCAGTACTTC. It yields the protein CASSQDGASHRYEQYF.

The gene calls are TRBV27 and TRBJ2-2; D not resolved. This CDR3 has 13 residues. Germline V lookup: CDR1 MNHEY, CDR2 SMNVEV (reference sequence). V lost 8 bases and J lost 0, with 7 bases in between. CDR3 amino acids: CASSIANTGELFF. CDR3 nucleotide sequence: TGTGCCAGCTCCATAGCGAACACCGGGGAGCTGTTTTTT.

This clonotype is a singleton in its sample. This chain joins TRBV10-3 and TRBJ1-2; no clear D gene. The CDR3 sequence is 14 residues long. Trimming shortened V by 0 bases and J by 3 bases, and 8 bases separated the two germline ends. CDR1 and CDR2 (germline): ENHRY, SYGVKD. The CDR3 reads CAISESTAHYGYTF. The DNA of the CDR3 is TGTGCCATCAGTGAGTCGACGGCTCACTATGGCTACACCTTC.

This clonotype turned up a few times. The chain links TRBV7-8 to TRBJ2-7; TRBD1 is a possible D gene (5 bases). Deletions cut 5 bases from V and 0 bases from J, with 17 bases between. CDR1 is SGHVS, CDR2 FQNEAQ, per germline. This CDR3 contains 16 residues. The CDR3 coding sequence is TGTGCCAGCAGCCCCCATTCGGGCAGGGACTCCTACGAGCAGTACGTC. Translating it yields CASSPHSGRDSYEQYV.

J is TRBJ2-1 and V is TRBV27; D possibly uses TRBD1 or TRBD2 (7 bases each). Trimming cost V 8 bases and J 4 bases, with 15 bases left between them. Germline assignment: CDR1 MNHEY and CDR2 SMNVEV (reference sequence). This CDR3 region has 14 residues. The chain's CDR3 is CASRGGDRYNEQFF. Written as DNA, the CDR3 is TGTGCCAGCCGAGGGGGGGACAGATACAATGAGCAGTTCTTC.

Ten or more counts support this clonotype. The rearrangement joins TRBV6-5 to TRBJ1-2; 10 bases map to TRBD1. V gave up 5 bases and J gave up 14 bases; unmatched junction bases: 14. The CDR3 length is 14 residues. The germline V gene has CDR1 MNHEY and CDR2 SVGAGI. CDR3 protein: CASSEQGTGERGTF. CDR3 sequence (DNA): TGTGCCAGCAGTGAACAAGGGACAGGGGAGAGGGGGACCTTC.

This clonotype was counted a few times. The CDR3 reads CASSQLLAGNEQFF. CDR3 bases: TGCGCCAGCAGCCAACTCCTAGCCGGCAATGAGCAGTTCTTC. The V gene is TRBV4-3, the J gene TRBJ2-1; D possibly corresponds to TRBD2 (5 bases). The V gene lost 2 bases and the J gene lost 6 bases, with 11 bases spanning the gap. CDR3 size: 14 residues. Germline loops: CDR1 LGHNA, CDR2 YSLEER.

The chain carries TRBV5-1 and TRBJ2-7, with TRBD2 identical over 11 bases. The junction had 14 bases not matched to a gene; V was cut back by 5 bases and J by 7 bases. CDR3 length equals 16 residues. Germline V gene data show CDR1 as SGHRS and CDR2 as YFSETQ. The CDR3 spells CASRPPGLAGLGEQYF. The CDR3 nucleotides read TGCGCCAGCAGACCACCCGGACTAGCGGGTTTGGGTGAGCAGTACTTC. The variable domain in full, completed from reference TRBV5-1 and TRBJ2-7, reads KAGVTQTPRYLIKTRGQQVTLSCSPISGHRSVSWYQQTPGQGLQFLFEYFSETQRNKGNFPGRFSGRQFSNSRSEMNVSTLELGDSALYLCASRPPGLAGLGEQYFGPGTRLTVT.

This rearrangement joins TRBV6-6 to TRBJ1-5; TRBD1 is a possible D gene (6 bases). V was trimmed by 3 bases and J by 3 bases, leaving 15 bases between them. This CDR3 spans 16 amino acids. Germline V gene data show CDR1 as MNHNY and CDR2 as SVGAGI (reference sequence). CDR3 amino acids: CASSYGGARNNQPQHF. The CDR3 nucleotides are TGTGCCAGCAGTTATGGGGGGGCACGGAACAATCAGCCCCAGCATTTT.

The sample holds a few counts of this clonotype. The chain recombines TRBV6-5 with TRBJ2-2, with TRBD1 matching 8 bases. CDR3 length: 14 amino acids. The trim removed 4 bases at V and 5 bases at J, leaving 3 bases unmatched. The V gene's germline CDR1 is MNHEY and CDR2 SVGAGI. The CDR3, as DNA: TGTGCCAGCAGTTCCACAGGGGGAACCGGGGAGCTGTTTTTT. It translates to CASSSTGGTGELFF.